Listed below are T cell receptor beta chains from one sample, sequenced in a study of cytomegalovirus exposure and HLA in healthy donors. TCRdb keeps only in-frame clones here, not all; method: immunoSEQ multiplex PCR. The sample consists of 200,000 or so clones, 70% to 90% of them appearing once. Sequenced sample: PBMCs. All receptors come from a woman younger than 30 in good health and CMV-seropositive. Each CDR3 is given without its conserved first and last residue.

len	v_gene	CDR3aa
13	TRBV5-6	ASSGRTGVNEKLF
13	TRBV28	ASSLPGASGNTIY
10	TRBV30	AWTPTGSTWY
19	TRBV5-1	ASSSPPGELAVTRSSYEQY
10	TRBV28	ASAGRYTEAF
9	TRBV20-1	SARTGYEQY
13	TRBV6-4	ASSDSGGSTDTQY
13	TRBV5-1	ASKIGTLTSYEQY
13	TRBV11-3	ASSPHDRDNSPLH
13	TRBV7-9	ASSSRASGVNEQY
14	TRBV2	ASMPGNTGTKNIQY
15	TRBV19	ASSPSVGTSGGVEQF
13	TRBV6-1	ASSEGTSGGNEQF
14	TRBV4-2	ASSHVSGQGNYGYT
14	TRBV29-1	SVAGTGGAGANGLT
14	TRBV28	ASTQTSGGRPYEQY
12	TRBV6-1	ASAVGGGSTEAF
9	TRBV30	ACRQFEKLF
13	TRBV7-2	ASSLDRGDTGELF
12	TRBV6-1	ASSEAARAHEQY
13	TRBV2	ASLGTGVESYEQY
13	TRBV2	ASSEIGGGYNEQF
14	TRBV7-3	ASSLSDRGRSYEQY
14	TRBV4-3	ASSQEPLVSVDTQY
12	TRBV5-1	ASSPRGEGPGYT
13	TRBV7-9	ASSLLAGGAGELF
11	TRBV11-2	ASSLDRRNEQF
15	TRBV9	ASSVGNRGTTPDTQY
12	TRBV5-6	ASSLEQGNYGYT
13	TRBV5-7	ASSSLIRGSYEQY
13	TRBV6-1	AGTTGGAGPDTQY
12	TRBV9	ASSVAGTNYGYT
15	TRBV7-9	ASSSPAGGMNTGELF
12	TRBV5-1	ASSLKAGNEKLF
13	TRBV19	ASSIGTANTGELF
12	TRBV19	GKRLTGWNTEAF
15	TRBV4-1	ASSQDSDEGTRLTQY
16	TRBV5-1	ASSLTASGGADQETQY
11	TRBV5-6	ASSSTGVTEAF
13	TRBV6-4	ASSDGQGAQETQY